The 9 T cell receptor beta chains listed next were all sequenced from one sample in a study of blood T cell repertoires in COVID-19. Measured with immunoSEQ multiplex PCR; TCRdb has only the in-frame clones, and not every one. In the table there are roughly 300,000 clones, roughly 84% of which are singletons. The source material was PBMCs or T cells enriched from blood (not recorded which). The receptors shown here come from a woman aged 25 to 39 who had recovered from COVID-19.

The chain recombines TRBV9 with TRBJ1-2, with no clear D. The length of the CDR3 is 14 residues. Trimming cost V 0 bases and J 3 bases, with 9 bases left between them. Germline V lookup: CDR1 SGDLS, CDR2 YYNGEE. CDR3 sequence: CASSVDPLDYGYTF. The CDR3 coding sequence is TGTGCCAGCAGCGTAGACCCCCTAGACTATGGCTACACCTTC.

This CDR3 is CASSYFGGLTGELFF. The CDR3 DNA follows: TGTGCCAGCAGTTACTTCGGGGGACTTACCGGGGAGCTGTTTTTT. The V gene is TRBV6-5, the J gene TRBJ2-2, with a weak D call TRBD2 (6 bases). The V end lost 1 base, the J end lost 5 bases, and 11 bases lay between the germline ends. The CDR3 is 15 residues long. Germline CDR1 MNHEY, CDR2 SVGAGI.

The chain is built from TRBV15 and TRBJ1-5; 8 bases agree with TRBD1. The CDR3 is 15 amino acids. J gave up 11 bases and V 3 bases, and 12 bases lay outside the gene matches. Germline V gene lookup returns CDR1 LNHNV and CDR2 YYDKDF (reference sequence). The CDR3: CATSRGDRQSGAQHF. For the CDR3, the DNA is TGTGCCACCAGCAGGGGGGACAGGCAGTCAGGAGCCCAGCATTTT.

V gene TRBV13 combines with J gene TRBJ1-3, with a weak D call TRBD1 (5 bases). The CDR3 has 16 amino acids. The germline V gene has CDR1 PRHDT and CDR2 FYEKMQ (reference sequence). V lost 6 bases to trimming and J lost 4 bases, with 19 bases between them. Here the CDR3 reads CASRMTVPGGGNTIYF. CDR3 nucleotide sequence: TGTGCCAGCAGAATGACAGTGCCGGGTGGGGGAAACACCATATATTTT.

The chain combines TRBV3-1 (or the pseudogene TRBV3-2) with TRBJ2-5; tentatively, D is TRBD1 (6 bases). Germline assignment: CDR1 LGHDT and CDR2 YNNKEL (reference sequence). The CDR3 spans 15 residues. V was cut by 4 bases and J by 5 bases, with 17 bases left in between. The CDR3 nucleotides read TGTGCCAGCAGCCCATCGAAGACAGGTCGGGAGACCCAGTACTTC. Protein: CASSPSKTGRETQYF.

The chain uses TRBV6-1 and TRBJ1-4; TRBD1 agrees at 9 bases. Losses at the gene ends were 4 bases for V and 1 base for J; bases not matched to a gene: 7. The CDR3 consists of 17 residues. Per germline, CDR1 MNHNS and CDR2 SASEGT. CDR3 sequence (DNA): TGTGCCAGCAGTGCCGGGACAGGGACGCTAACTAATGAAAAACTGTTTTTT. Protein product: CASSAGTGTLTNEKLFF.

The chain links TRBV19 to TRBJ1-2, with D possibly being TRBD1 (5 bases). The germline V gene has CDR1 LNHDA and CDR2 SQIVND (reference sequence). V dropped 2 bases and J dropped 2 bases, with 9 bases sitting between them. This CDR3 is built from 14 residues. Written as DNA, the CDR3 is TGTGCCAGTAGTATACGGGGGAGGAACTATGGCTACACCTTC. Translation gives CASSIRGRNYGYTF.

The CDR3: CASSQGQGSYEQYF. As DNA, the CDR3 is TGTGCCAGCAGCCAGGGACAGGGTTCCTACGAGCAGTACTTC. The V gene is TRBV6-2 or TRBV6-3, the J gene TRBJ2-7; 9 bases line up with TRBD1. Germline-derived CDR1 and CDR2 are MNHEY and SVGEGT. J lost 1 base, V lost 6 bases, and 4 bases had no gene match. This CDR3 is 14 amino acids long.

This sequence joins TRBV5-1 and TRBJ2-1; 10 bases fit TRBD1. The germline gives CDR1 SGHRS, CDR2 YFSETQ. J lost 2 bases, V lost 4 bases, and 3 bases had no gene match. The CDR3 is made up of 15 amino acids. CDR3 nucleotide sequence: TGCGCCAGCAGCCCCGGACAGGGGGCCTACAATGAGCAGTTCTTC. Residues: CASSPGQGAYNEQFF.